The next 21 T cell receptor beta chains were all read from a single sample in a study of blood T cells in healthy people across ages. A sample-barcoded 5' primer and a J-beta primer mix were used in a second PCR of roughly 6 to 11 cycles. TCRdb called the 5' RACE reads again in MiXCR, with one record for every CDR3 protein. The table lists 500,000 to 650,000 distinct CDR3 sequences, 25% to 35% of them singletons, with approximately 3.6% in the top ten. These same records also appear under a second study, on T cells of mothers and their children.

The sequencing sample was made of blood. These receptor sequences come from a boy aged 2-15 years in good health.

This chain connects TRBV12-3 or TRBV12-4 to TRBJ1-3; no firm D call. This CDR3 is 13 amino acids long. The V end was cut by 1 base, the J end by 8 bases, with 9 bases between. CDR3 in amino acids: CASSLGHGDTIYF. The CDR3 DNA sequence: TGTGCCAGCAGTTTAGGGCATGGGGACACCATATATTTT.

The chain has TRBV5-1 and TRBJ2-7, with 8 bases fitting TRBD1. CDR3 size: 14 residues. V lost 0 bases, J lost 5 bases, and 4 bases stayed unmatched. Germline V gene lookup returns CDR1 SGHRS and CDR2 YFSETQ. The chain's CDR3 is CASSLGDRGHEQYF. The CDR3 DNA reads TGCGCCAGCAGCTTGGGAGACAGGGGACACGAGCAGTACTTC.

This clonotype showed up just a few times. The rearrangement joins TRBV6-1 to TRBJ1-6; the match to TRBD1 covers 12 bases. Per the germline V gene, CDR1 is MNHNS and CDR2 is SASEGT. V gave up 6 bases and J gave up 7 bases; unmatched junction bases: 13. CDR3 size: 18 residues. In DNA, the CDR3 is TGTGCCAGCAGGGGAACCGGGACAGGGGGCGCGAGCAATTCACCCCTCCACTTT. Protein: CASRGTGTGGASNSPLHF.

This clonotype turned up a few times. This chain links TRBV10-3 with TRBJ1-4; D is undetermined. Germline CDR1 is ENHRY and CDR2 is SYGVKD. V lost 9 bases, J lost 7 bases, and 15 bases lay in between. The CDR3 totals 13 residues. The CDR3 coding sequence is TGTGCCATAAGAAGTGAGGATGGTGAAAAACTGTTTTTT. Its translation: CAIRSEDGEKLFF.

The table lists this clonotype with many counts. The junction and the germline gene differ at one end; a read error may be behind it. The chain carries TRBV20-1 and TRBJ2-1, with TRBD2 matching over 8 bases. From germline, CDR1 is DFQATT and CDR2 SNEGSKA (reference sequence). The CDR3 loop spans 14 amino acids. The DNA of the CDR3 is TGCAGTGCGAGAGTAGCGGGATTAGAGAATGAGCAGTTCTTC. Its protein product is CSARVAGLENEQFF.

This clonotype has more than one count but fewer than ten. V usage is TRBV9 and J usage is TRBJ1-4; 7 bases are shared with TRBD1. V trimming: 4 bases; J trimming: 3 bases; junction bases outside the gene matches: 6. Germline values: CDR1 SGDLS, CDR2 YYNGEE. This CDR3 region has 15 residues. CDR3 bases: TGTGCCAGCAGCTTCAGGGGGAGAGCTAATGAAAAACTGTTTTTT. Translation: CASSFRGRANEKLFF.

This sequence joins TRBV29-1 and TRBJ2-7; D is unresolved. CDR3 length equals 11 residues. Deletions cut 6 bases from V and 6 bases from J, with 12 bases between. Germline V gene data show CDR1 as SQVTM and CDR2 as ANQGSEA. In DNA, the CDR3 is TGCAGCGTGCTCAGGAGTACCGAGCAGTACTTC. Protein product: CSVLRSTEQYF.

The CDR3: CASSPRGEEGYTF. CDR3 in DNA: TGTGCCAGCAGTCCCCGGGGTGAGGAGGGCTACACCTTC. The rearrangement uses TRBV12-3 or TRBV12-4 and TRBJ1-2; no firm D call. Trimming took off 5 bases at V and 8 bases at J, with 15 bases between the two ends. The CDR3 length is 13 residues.

V gene TRBV9 combines with J gene TRBJ2-2; TRBD2 might be the D (6 bases). The CDR3 covers 14 residues. Germline-derived CDR1 and CDR2 are SGDLS and YYNGEE. The V end was cut by 4 bases, the J end by 6 bases, with 13 bases between. Here the CDR3 DNA reads TGTGCCAGCAGCTCGGGACTTACCGCCGGGGAGCTGTTTTTT. Translated: CASSSGLTAGELFF.

The chain joins TRBV12-3 or TRBV12-4 to TRBJ2-1, with 14 bases aligning to TRBD2. The ends lost 6 bases at V and 7 bases at J; junction bases unmatched: 2. This CDR3 is built from 14 residues. CDR3 protein: CASRTSGRGNEQFF. The CDR3 nucleotides are TGTGCCAGCAGGACTAGCGGGAGGGGAAATGAGCAGTTCTTC.

This clonotype was observed a few times. V is TRBV20-1 and J is TRBJ2-5; TRBD2 aligns across 10 bases. The better agreement between TRBJ2-7 and the DNA end casts doubt on the J call. Germline loops: CDR1 DFQATT, CDR2 SNEGSKA (reference sequence). This CDR3 comprises 15 residues. The DNA of the CDR3 is TGCAGTGCTAGTCGCGATAGCGGGAGGTTCTACGAGCAGTACTTC. Residues: CSASRDSGRFYEQYF.

This clonotype was found many times. CDR3 sequence (DNA): TGCAGTGCTAGTCCTCACTACAGCGCCAATGAGCAGTTCTTC. The encoded protein is CSASPHYSANEQFF. This chain links TRBV20-1 with TRBJ2-1; D is unresolved. Trimming removed 3 bases from V and 6 bases from J, with 15 bases in between. The CDR3 is 14 residues long. The germline V gene encodes CDR1 DFQATT and CDR2 SNEGSKA (reference sequence).

V is TRBV12-5 and J is TRBJ2-3, with 10 bases lining up with TRBD2. The J segment lost 2 bases and the V segment lost 3 bases, leaving 2 bases of the junction unmatched. Germline CDR1 and CDR2: LGHNT and FRNRAP. The CDR3 has 15 residues. The CDR3 nucleotides are TGTGCTAGTGGTTTAGCGGGGGGGGCCACAGATACGCAGTATTTT. Translation gives CASGLAGGATDTQYF. Full variable domain (remainder filled in from reference TRBV12-5 and TRBJ2-3): DARVTQTPRHKVTEMGQEVTMRCQPILGHNTVFWYRQTMMQGLELLAYFRNRAPLDDSGMPKDRFSAEMPDATLATLKIQPSEPRDSAVYFCASGLAGGATDTQYFGPGTRLTVL.

The V gene is TRBV27, the J gene TRBJ2-2; D may be TRBD1 (6 bases). Looked up from germline, CDR1 is MNHEY and CDR2 is SMNVEV (reference sequence). The germline V and J ends were trimmed by 2 bases and 8 bases, with 15 bases remaining between them. CDR3 length: 15 residues. The CDR3 is CASSLGGSVPGELFF. DNA for the CDR3: TGTGCCAGCAGTTTAGGGGGCAGCGTCCCGGGGGAGCTGTTTTTT.

The rearrangement links TRBV12-3 or TRBV12-4 to TRBJ1-5; TRBD1 matches 8 bases. V shed 5 bases and J 4 bases; nucleotides not matched to a gene: 10. CDR3 length: 16 amino acids. CDR3 bases: TGTGCCAGCAGTCTCAGACCCTGGACAGGGAATCAGCCCCAGCATTTT. Encoded protein: CASSLRPWTGNQPQHF.

This clonotype was recorded a few times. This sequence joins TRBV27 and TRBJ2-5, with TRBD2 matching 10 bases. The length of the CDR3 is 13 residues. V lost 9 bases to trimming and J lost 3 bases; unmatched junction nucleotides: 4. Looked up from germline, CDR1 is MNHEY and CDR2 is SMNVEV (reference sequence). In DNA form, the CDR3 reads TGTGCCAGATTAGGACTAGCGGAAGAGACCCAGTACTTC. Protein sequence: CARLGLAEETQYF.

This CDR3 reads CASGLVRDSRETQYF. The CDR3 DNA sequence: TGTGCTAGTGGTTTGGTACGAGACAGCCGGGAGACCCAGTACTTC. The chain couples TRBV12-5 to TRBJ2-5; TRBD1 might be the D (5 bases). The CDR3 is 15 amino acids. Trimming took off 0 bases at V and 5 bases at J, with 13 bases between the two ends. CDR1 and CDR2 (germline): LGHNT, FRNRAP.

The chain joins TRBV5-1 to TRBJ2-5; TRBD2 agrees at 10 bases. TRBJ2-1 matches the DNA end more closely, so the J call is doubtful. Germline CDR1 reads SGHRS; CDR2 reads YFSETQ. The CDR3 has 15 amino acids. This CDR3 reads CASSLVAGGDNEQFF. CDR3 nucleotides: TGCGCCAGCAGCTTGGTAGCGGGGGGCGACAATGAGCAGTTCTTC.

There are a few counts of this clonotype. The chain joins TRBV15 to TRBJ2-5; possibly TRBD2 for D (5 bases). V was trimmed by 0 bases and J by 2 bases, leaving 10 bases between them. From germline, CDR1 is LNHNV and CDR2 YYDKDF (reference sequence). The CDR3 loop spans 15 amino acids. The CDR3: CATSRDPGSQETQYF. The DNA of the CDR3 is TGTGCCACCAGCAGAGACCCGGGATCACAAGAGACCCAGTACTTC. Complete variable domain (other parts from reference TRBV15 and TRBJ2-5): DAMVIQNPRYQVTQFGKPVTLSCSQTLNHNVMYWYQQKSSQAPKLLFHYYDKDFNNEADTPDNFQSRRPNTSFCFLDIRSPGLGDTAMYLCATSRDPGSQETQYFGPGTRLLVL.

This clonotype was observed once. The chain has TRBV4-2 and TRBJ1-2; 7 bases map to TRBD1. J gave up 5 bases and V 0 bases, and 6 bases lay outside the gene matches. From germline, CDR1 is LGHNA and CDR2 YNFKEQ. The CDR3 runs 15 residues. The CDR3 reads CASSQELDRRYGYTF. For the CDR3, the DNA is TGTGCCAGCAGCCAAGAATTGGACAGGAGGTATGGCTACACCTTC.

This clonotype was observed a few times. The V gene is TRBV30, the J gene TRBJ1-3, with D maybe TRBD1 (6 bases). This CDR3 has 17 amino acids. The V end lost 0 bases, the J end lost 8 bases, and 23 bases lay between the germline ends. The V gene's germline CDR1 is GTSNPN and CDR2 SVGIG (reference sequence). In DNA form, the CDR3 reads TGTGCCTGGAGTGTTAGCCGCCTTTGGCCCAGGGGACACACCATATATTTT. Protein sequence: CAWSVSRLWPRGHTIYF.